Listed here are 20 T cell receptor beta chains from one sample, sequenced in a study of PD-1 blockade in mismatch repair-deficient tumors. Here immunoSEQ multiplex PCR was the method, and the copy in TCRdb shows in-frame clones only, minus some. The top ten clones hold roughly 4.5% of a sample with approximately 110,000 clones, about three quarters of them seen once. The sample in question was peripheral blood, obtained around 60 weeks after starting pembrolizumab. The receptors here all came from an adult with mismatch repair-deficient cancer.

The rearrangement joins TRBV15 to TRBJ1-2; D gene unclear. This CDR3 region has 12 residues. From germline, CDR1 is LNHNV and CDR2 YYDKDF (reference sequence). Trimming pared 7 bases from V and 4 bases from J, leaving 10 bases between. CDR3 sequence: CATKSDSYGYTF. The CDR3 DNA follows: TGTGCCACCAAGTCGGACTCCTATGGCTACACCTTC. Filled out from reference TRBV15 and TRBJ1-2, the complete variable domain reads DAMVIQNPRYQVTQFGKPVTLSCSQTLNHNVMYWYQQKSSQAPKLLFHYYDKDFNNEADTPDNFQSRRPNTSFCFLDIRSPGLGDTAMYLCATKSDSYGYTFGSGTRLTVV.

This CDR3 is CASSLPGPNTEAFF. CDR3 sequence (DNA): TGTGCCAGCAGCTTGCCGGGGCCGAACACTGAAGCTTTCTTT. The chain combines TRBV5-6 with TRBJ1-1; D is possibly TRBD1 (5 bases). V was shortened by 1 base and J by 1 base, with 8 bases between the two germline ends. Germline CDR1 reads SGHDT; CDR2 reads YYEEEE. The CDR3 length is 14 residues.

The rearrangement joins TRBV7-9 to TRBJ1-2, with a tentative D call TRBD1 (6 bases). This CDR3 region has 14 residues. Germline V lookup: CDR1 SEHNR, CDR2 FQNEAQ (reference sequence). Trimming cost V 5 bases and J 4 bases, with 14 bases left between them. CDR3: CASSGGGLAYGYTF. In nucleotides, the CDR3 is TGTGCCAGCAGCGGAGGGGGACTTGCCTATGGCTACACCTTC.

V gene TRBV7-9 combines with J gene TRBJ2-7; D gene unclear. The length of the CDR3 is 12 residues. CDR1 is SEHNR, CDR2 FQNEAQ, per germline (reference sequence). The V and J ends lost 5 bases and 4 bases respectively, with 9 bases between them. The CDR3 protein is CASSPEAYEQYF. CDR3 in DNA: TGTGCCAGCAGCCCAGAGGCATACGAGCAGTACTTC.

The gene calls are TRBV6-4 and TRBJ2-5; 7 nucleotides match TRBD1. J lost 2 bases, V lost 3 bases, and 6 bases had no gene match. The CDR3 covers 15 residues. Germline CDR1 reads MRHNA; CDR2 reads SNTAGT. The CDR3 region is CASSEPGQIQETQYF. The CDR3 region has the DNA TGTGCCAGCAGTGAACCGGGACAGATACAAGAGACCCAGTACTTC.

The CDR3 reads CASSKDRALARNEELFF. CDR3 nucleotide sequence: TGTGCCAGCAGCAAAGACAGGGCACTAGCGCGGAACGAGGAGCTGTTTTTT. The V gene is TRBV5-6, the J gene TRBJ2-2; the D call may be TRBD1 or TRBD2 (7 bases each). The CDR3 has 17 amino acids. The V and J ends lost 4 bases and 10 bases respectively, with 26 bases between them. Germline CDR1 SGHDT, CDR2 YYEEEE.

The rearrangement uses TRBV19 and TRBJ2-7; 10 bases line up with TRBD1. CDR1 and CDR2 (germline): LNHDA, SQIVND (reference sequence). CDR3 length equals 16 residues. After removal of 5 bases from V and 1 base from J, the junction contained 8 bases not matched to a gene. The CDR3 sequence: CASSDPGQGTSYEQYF. As DNA, the CDR3 is TGTGCCAGTAGTGATCCGGGACAGGGGACGTCCTACGAGCAGTACTTC.

The V and J genes are TRBV29-1 and TRBJ1-1; no clear D. From germline, CDR1 is SQVTM and CDR2 ANQGSEA. The CDR3 loop spans 12 amino acids. V was clipped by 8 bases and J by 11 bases, with 21 bases between them. The CDR3 reads CSFRQTDEVAFF. The CDR3 coding sequence is TGCAGCTTCCGACAAACTGACGAAGTGGCTTTCTTT.

V is TRBV12-5 and J is TRBJ2-5, with 9 bases matching TRBD1. Trimming removed 1 base from V and 5 bases from J; junction bases left unmatched: 5. The germline V gene encodes CDR1 LGHNT and CDR2 FRNRAP. The CDR3 runs to 15 residues. As DNA, the CDR3 is TGTGCTAGTGGTTTGGCCACGGGACAGGGTGAGACCCAGTACTTC. Translated, it gives CASGLATGQGETQYF. Filled out from reference TRBV12-5 and TRBJ2-5, the complete variable domain reads DARVTQTPRHKVTEMGQEVTMRCQPILGHNTVFWYRQTMMQGLELLAYFRNRAPLDDSGMPKDRFSAEMPDATLATLKIQPSEPRDSAVYFCASGLATGQGETQYFGPGTRLLVL.

This chain uses TRBV4-2 with TRBJ2-7; no firm D call. Trimming left V 1 base short and J 0 bases short, with 22 bases between. CDR1 LGHNA and CDR2 YNFKEQ come from the germline V gene. The CDR3 has 19 residues. CDR3 in DNA: TGTGCCAGCAGCCAAGTCCCCGCCGTGGCGCGGTCGAGCTCCTACGAGCAGTACTTC. Its protein product is CASSQVPAVARSSSYEQYF.

This rearrangement joins TRBV11-2 to TRBJ1-5; TRBD1 might be the D (5 bases). There are 14 residues in the CDR3. Germline-derived CDR1 and CDR2 are SGHAT and FQNNGV. Trimming removed 5 bases at V and 6 bases at J, with 14 bases between. The CDR3 region is CASSAGPGGQPQHF. The CDR3 DNA reads TGTGCCAGCAGCGCGGGCCCTGGGGGTCAGCCCCAGCATTTT.

V gene TRBV7-2 combines with J gene TRBJ1-1; 9 bases fit TRBD1. V shed 5 bases and J 1 base; nucleotides not matched to a gene: 5. The germline V gene has CDR1 SGHTA and CDR2 FQGNSA. This CDR3 has 15 residues. This CDR3 reads CASSVGQGRNTEAFF. The CDR3 DNA reads as TGTGCCAGCAGCGTAGGACAGGGGAGGAACACTGAAGCTTTCTTT.

The chain is built from TRBV6-6 and TRBJ1-2, with no clear D. V lost 6 bases and J lost 4, with 12 bases in between. The length of the CDR3 is 13 residues. Germline V CDR1 and CDR2: MNHNY, SVGAGI (reference sequence). The CDR3 coding sequence is TGTGCCAGCAGCCCCTGGGCCATCTATGGCTACACCTTC. It specifies CASSPWAIYGYTF.

A note on this clone: One base away lies a much larger clone, so this may be a sequencing read error. V and J are TRBV20-1 and TRBJ1-5, with D unresolved. This CDR3 is 10 amino acids long. The germline V gene encodes CDR1 DFQATT and CDR2 SNEGSKA (reference sequence). As DNA, the CDR3 is TGCAGGGACGCCAATCAGCCCCAGCGTTTT. Protein sequence: CRDANQPQRF.

This chain joins TRBV27 and TRBJ2-3; tentatively, D is TRBD1 or TRBD2 (5 bases each). Trimming stripped 5 bases from V and 4 bases from J, with 10 bases between. CDR1 is MNHEY, CDR2 SMNVEV, per germline (reference sequence). The CDR3 is 13 residues long. The CDR3 sequence: CASSLGTADTQYF. DNA for the CDR3: TGTGCCAGCAGTCTCGGGACCGCAGATACGCAGTATTTT.

This clone was detected once. The J gene is TRBJ1-2, the V gene TRBV9; D possibly corresponds to TRBD1 (5 bases). The CDR3 runs to 12 residues. Deletions cut 8 bases from V and 0 bases from J, with 8 bases between. Germline V lookup: CDR1 SGDLS, CDR2 YYNGEE. The CDR3 is CASGATNYGYTF. Written as DNA, the CDR3 is TGTGCCAGTGGGGCTACTAACTATGGCTACACCTTC.

Comments on this clone: The sample holds other DNA sequences that translate to the same CDR3. This sequence joins TRBV5-1 and TRBJ1-3, with a possible D match to TRBD1 (5 bases). Trimming took off 0 bases at V and 3 bases at J, with 7 bases between the two ends. The CDR3 totals 14 residues. In germline, CDR1 is SGHRS, CDR2 YFSETQ. DNA of the CDR3: TGCGCCAGCAGCTTGGCAGGGTATGGAAACACCATATATTTT. It codes for CASSLAGYGNTIYF. Supplemented by reference TRBV5-1 and TRBJ1-3, the full variable domain reads KAGVTQTPRYLIKTRGQQVTLSCSPISGHRSVSWYQQTPGQGLQFLFEYFSETQRNKGNFPGRFSGRQFSNSRSEMNVSTLELGDSALYLCASSLAGYGNTIYFGEGSWLTVV.

The V and J genes are TRBV5-4 and TRBJ2-5; tentative D call: TRBD2 (5 bases). The CDR3 consists of 13 residues. Deletions cut 1 base from V and 4 bases from J, with 8 bases between. CDR1 and CDR2 (germline): SGHNT, YYREEE (reference sequence). The CDR3 is CASSLMAGETQYF. In nucleotides, the CDR3 is TGTGCCAGCAGCTTGATGGCGGGAGAGACCCAGTACTTC.

A few counts support this clone. The rearrangement links TRBV7-9 to TRBJ2-1; the D is unclear. Germline values: CDR1 SEHNR, CDR2 FQNEAQ (reference sequence). The length of the CDR3 is 11 residues. Trimming took 3 bases from V and 7 from J, leaving 4 bases between them. DNA of the CDR3: TGTGCCAGCAGCTTGCAGAATGAGCAGTTCTTC. As protein: CASSLQNEQFF.

The V and J genes are TRBV19 and TRBJ1-1; D is undetermined. The CDR3 consists of 13 residues. CDR1 is LNHDA, CDR2 SQIVND, per germline (reference sequence). V dropped 3 bases and J dropped 1 base, with 6 bases sitting between them. This CDR3 is CASSIGENTEAFF. As DNA, the CDR3 is TGTGCCAGTAGTATCGGGGAGAACACTGAAGCTTTCTTT. Full variable domain (outside the CDR3, taken from reference TRBV19 and TRBJ1-1): DGGITQSPKYLFRKEGQNVTLSCEQNLNHDAMYWYRQDPGQGLRLIYYSQIVNDFQKGDIAEGYSVSREKKESFPLTVTSAQKNPTAFYLCASSIGENTEAFFGQGTRLTVV.